The rows below give T cell receptor beta chains drawn from one sample of a study of blood T cell repertoires in COVID-19. Profiling relied on immunoSEQ multiplex PCR, and the TCRdb table lists in-frame clones only, not all of them. The table includes around 91,000 clones, 75% to 85% detected once. Source material: peripheral blood. Receptors were obtained from a woman aged 80 or older with active or convalescent COVID-19. The conserved cysteine and the conserved F or W are not part of the CDR3 here. A D gene is named only where the DNA matches it firmly. A row's size may be missing; if present it is once, few, many or a size class.

clone_size d_call v_call cdr3_aa
- TRBD2 TRBV2 ASLSLAGGGSADTQY
- TRBD1 TRBV2 ASSEGTADQPQH
- TRBD1 TRBV2 ASNTGGVSNQPQH
- TRBD2 TRBV24-1 ATSDPSGRGSNEQF
few - TRBV10-3 AISDGNQPQH
- - TRBV5-4 ASSPDRNSPLH
once TRBD2 TRBV9 ASSSTPTSGATDTQY
few - TRBV6-5 ASSIPGLKNIQY
- - TRBV5-8 ASSFSRASEAF
- TRBD1 TRBV15 ATSMTGPHQPQH
- TRBD2 TRBV7-8 ASSRLVGGSSYEQY
- - TRBV27 ASSPYFDKNYGYT
- - TRBV9 ASSVAPRAENNEQF
once TRBD2 TRBV9 ASSVRGLAPTYEQY
- TRBD1 TRBV7-2 ASSRDRNYEQY
- TRBD1 TRBV12-5 ASGLGRQGDEQF
once - TRBV9 ASSSRDWVYNEQF